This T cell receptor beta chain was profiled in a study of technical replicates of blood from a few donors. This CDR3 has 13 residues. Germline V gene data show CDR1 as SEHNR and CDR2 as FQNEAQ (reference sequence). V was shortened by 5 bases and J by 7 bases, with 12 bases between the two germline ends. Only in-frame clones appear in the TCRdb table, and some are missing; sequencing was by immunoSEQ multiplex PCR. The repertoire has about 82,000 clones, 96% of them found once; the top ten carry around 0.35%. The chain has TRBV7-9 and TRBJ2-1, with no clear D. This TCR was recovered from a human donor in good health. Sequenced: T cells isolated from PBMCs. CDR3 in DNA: TGTGCCAGCAGCCCGTATACATTGAATGAGCAGTTCTTC. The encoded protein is CASSPYTLNEQFF.